Listed below are T cell receptor beta chains from one sample, sequenced in a study of T cells in Graves' hyperthyroidism and ophthalmopathy. TCRdb called the multiplex PCR reads again in MiXCR, with one record for every CDR3 protein. The data show nearly 600,000 distinct CDR3 sequences, with more than 13% seen just once and over 6% held by the top ten. Sequenced input: blood. Receptors originate from a woman under 30 with Graves' ophthalmopathy. Each CDR3 is given with its conserved first and last residue. The D gene is left open where the match is weak. Size values are once, few and many counts, or a class for expanded clones, and some rows have none.

D gene,J gene,V gene,clone size,CDR3 DNA,CDR3 protein
.,TRBJ2-1,TRBV6-5,many,TGTGCCAGCAGTTACGAGGGCGATGAGCAGTTCTTC,CASSYEGDEQFF
TRBD2,TRBJ2-7,TRBV6-2/TRBV6-3,.,TGTGCCAGCAGTCACCGTTCTAGCGGGAGGTACGAGCAGTACTTC,CASSHRSSGRYEQYF
.,TRBJ2-6,TRBV6-4,few,TGTGCCAGCCGGCCAGGAGCGGGTACCCCTGGTGGGGCCAACGTCCTGACTTTC,CASRPGAGTPGGANVLTF
TRBD2,TRBJ2-3,TRBV6-1,many,TGTGCCAGCGCTGGACTAGCGGGAGAAGGGAGCACAGATACGCAGTATTTT,CASAGLAGEGSTDTQYF
.,TRBJ2-1,TRBV5-8,many,TGTGCCAGCAGCTCCCCGACTGGGCCTTCTCACAATGAGCAGTTCTTC,CASSSPTGPSHNEQFF
TRBD1,TRBJ1-2,TRBV20-1,many,TGCAGTGCTTGGGCCGACAGGGGGTTGGTTGGCTACACCTTC,CSAWADRGLVGYTF
TRBD1,TRBJ2-1,TRBV11-3,many,TGTGCCAGCAGCTTTGGGGACAGGGGAAATGAGCAGTTCTTC,CASSFGDRGNEQFF
.,TRBJ2-3,TRBV6-1,many,TGTGCCAGCAGTCCGGGACCCGGCGCAGATACGCAGTATTTT,CASSPGPGADTQYF
.,TRBJ2-7,TRBV19,many,TGTGCCAGTAGTCCCACCGGACACCACTACGAGCAGTACTTC,CASSPTGHHYEQYF
.,TRBJ1-1,TRBV7-9,.,TGTGCCAGCAGCCAGGAGGCGCTGGGGATCACTGAAGCTTTCTTT,CASSQEALGITEAFF
.,TRBJ2-7,TRBV28,many,TGTGCCAGCACCACAGGGACCCCCTCCTACGAGCAGTACTTC,CASTTGTPSYEQYF
.,TRBJ2-1,TRBV29-1,few,TGCAGCGTTGAGGCTAGCGCCTACAATGAGCAGTTCTTC,CSVEASAYNEQFF
.,TRBJ2-7,TRBV12-3/TRBV12-4,many,TGTGCCAGCAGTCCGCAGAGGGGTTGGGACGAGCAGTACTTC,CASSPQRGWDEQYF